The 5 T cell receptor beta chains below come from one sample, sequenced in a study of shared clonotypes between healthy human individuals. Produced via immunoSEQ multiplex PCR; TCRdb's table is partial and in-frame only. The table records about 1,500,000 clones, over 95% of them present only once. Material for sequencing was naive CD4+ T cells sorted from blood. Indicated subset: CD45RA+ positively selected. All receptors come from a man aged 25 to 40 in good health.

V and J are TRBV10-3 and TRBJ1-1, with unresolved D. V was pared by 0 bases and J by 0 bases, with 5 bases between. Germline CDR1 and CDR2: ENHRY and SYGVKD. This CDR3 is 14 amino acids long. CDR3 nucleotide sequence: TGTGCCATCAGTGAGTCGAAACTGAACACTGAAGCTTTCTTT. It codes for CAISESKLNTEAFF.

This clone is a singleton in its sample. The CDR3 sequence is CASSTYGAEGYTF. The CDR3 DNA sequence: TGTGCCAGCAGTACCTACGGGGCTGAAGGCTACACCTTC. This chain uses TRBV27 with TRBJ1-2; D may be TRBD1 (5 bases). The CDR3 runs to 13 residues. The germline V and J ends were trimmed by 5 bases and 8 bases, with 15 bases remaining between them. Germline V gene data show CDR1 as MNHEY and CDR2 as SMNVEV (reference sequence).

The rearrangement links TRBV7-8 to TRBJ2-7, with 8 bases lining up with TRBD2. V was pared by 0 bases and J by 2 bases, with 12 bases of the junction left unmatched. Germline assignment: CDR1 SGHVS and CDR2 FQNEAQ. This CDR3 region has 18 residues. CDR3 sequence: CASSLALLGLASTYEQYF. In DNA form, the CDR3 reads TGTGCCAGCAGCTTAGCCCTCCTTGGACTAGCATCAACCTACGAGCAGTACTTC.

The V and J genes are TRBV9 and TRBJ2-2, with a possible D match to TRBD1 (6 bases). Germline CDR1 SGDLS, CDR2 YYNGEE. The CDR3 runs to 13 residues. V was pared by 3 bases and J by 6 bases, with 9 bases between. The CDR3 protein is CASSAGVPGELFF. CDR3 coding DNA: TGTGCCAGCAGCGCAGGGGTACCCGGGGAGCTGTTTTTT.

The V and J genes are TRBV6-5 and TRBJ2-4, with D possibly being TRBD1 (6 bases). V lost 5 bases and J 9 bases, leaving 8 bases between the germline ends. This CDR3 region has 11 residues. In germline, CDR1 is MNHEY, CDR2 SVGAGI. In DNA, the CDR3 is TGTGCCAGCAGTACAGGGCCCATTCAGTACTTC. Encoded protein: CASSTGPIQYF.